This T cell receptor (beta chain) came from a study of blood T cell repertoires in COVID-19. TCRdb's table, derived via immunoSEQ multiplex PCR, lists solely in-frame clones and lacks some. The sample shows over 120,000 clones, about 80% of them seen only once. Trimming stripped 3 bases from V and 8 bases from J, with 19 bases between. This CDR3 is 15 amino acids long. Germline CDR1 and CDR2: MGHRA and YSYEKL. The sequenced sample consisted of peripheral blood. The J gene is TRBJ1-2, the V gene TRBV4-1; D might be TRBD1 (6 bases). This TCR was recovered from a human donor in a cohort sampled during active COVID-19. The CDR3 loop is CASSQEPPRGYGYTF. The CDR3 DNA sequence: TGCGCCAGCAGCCAGGAACCCCCCAGGGGCTACGGCTACACCTTC.